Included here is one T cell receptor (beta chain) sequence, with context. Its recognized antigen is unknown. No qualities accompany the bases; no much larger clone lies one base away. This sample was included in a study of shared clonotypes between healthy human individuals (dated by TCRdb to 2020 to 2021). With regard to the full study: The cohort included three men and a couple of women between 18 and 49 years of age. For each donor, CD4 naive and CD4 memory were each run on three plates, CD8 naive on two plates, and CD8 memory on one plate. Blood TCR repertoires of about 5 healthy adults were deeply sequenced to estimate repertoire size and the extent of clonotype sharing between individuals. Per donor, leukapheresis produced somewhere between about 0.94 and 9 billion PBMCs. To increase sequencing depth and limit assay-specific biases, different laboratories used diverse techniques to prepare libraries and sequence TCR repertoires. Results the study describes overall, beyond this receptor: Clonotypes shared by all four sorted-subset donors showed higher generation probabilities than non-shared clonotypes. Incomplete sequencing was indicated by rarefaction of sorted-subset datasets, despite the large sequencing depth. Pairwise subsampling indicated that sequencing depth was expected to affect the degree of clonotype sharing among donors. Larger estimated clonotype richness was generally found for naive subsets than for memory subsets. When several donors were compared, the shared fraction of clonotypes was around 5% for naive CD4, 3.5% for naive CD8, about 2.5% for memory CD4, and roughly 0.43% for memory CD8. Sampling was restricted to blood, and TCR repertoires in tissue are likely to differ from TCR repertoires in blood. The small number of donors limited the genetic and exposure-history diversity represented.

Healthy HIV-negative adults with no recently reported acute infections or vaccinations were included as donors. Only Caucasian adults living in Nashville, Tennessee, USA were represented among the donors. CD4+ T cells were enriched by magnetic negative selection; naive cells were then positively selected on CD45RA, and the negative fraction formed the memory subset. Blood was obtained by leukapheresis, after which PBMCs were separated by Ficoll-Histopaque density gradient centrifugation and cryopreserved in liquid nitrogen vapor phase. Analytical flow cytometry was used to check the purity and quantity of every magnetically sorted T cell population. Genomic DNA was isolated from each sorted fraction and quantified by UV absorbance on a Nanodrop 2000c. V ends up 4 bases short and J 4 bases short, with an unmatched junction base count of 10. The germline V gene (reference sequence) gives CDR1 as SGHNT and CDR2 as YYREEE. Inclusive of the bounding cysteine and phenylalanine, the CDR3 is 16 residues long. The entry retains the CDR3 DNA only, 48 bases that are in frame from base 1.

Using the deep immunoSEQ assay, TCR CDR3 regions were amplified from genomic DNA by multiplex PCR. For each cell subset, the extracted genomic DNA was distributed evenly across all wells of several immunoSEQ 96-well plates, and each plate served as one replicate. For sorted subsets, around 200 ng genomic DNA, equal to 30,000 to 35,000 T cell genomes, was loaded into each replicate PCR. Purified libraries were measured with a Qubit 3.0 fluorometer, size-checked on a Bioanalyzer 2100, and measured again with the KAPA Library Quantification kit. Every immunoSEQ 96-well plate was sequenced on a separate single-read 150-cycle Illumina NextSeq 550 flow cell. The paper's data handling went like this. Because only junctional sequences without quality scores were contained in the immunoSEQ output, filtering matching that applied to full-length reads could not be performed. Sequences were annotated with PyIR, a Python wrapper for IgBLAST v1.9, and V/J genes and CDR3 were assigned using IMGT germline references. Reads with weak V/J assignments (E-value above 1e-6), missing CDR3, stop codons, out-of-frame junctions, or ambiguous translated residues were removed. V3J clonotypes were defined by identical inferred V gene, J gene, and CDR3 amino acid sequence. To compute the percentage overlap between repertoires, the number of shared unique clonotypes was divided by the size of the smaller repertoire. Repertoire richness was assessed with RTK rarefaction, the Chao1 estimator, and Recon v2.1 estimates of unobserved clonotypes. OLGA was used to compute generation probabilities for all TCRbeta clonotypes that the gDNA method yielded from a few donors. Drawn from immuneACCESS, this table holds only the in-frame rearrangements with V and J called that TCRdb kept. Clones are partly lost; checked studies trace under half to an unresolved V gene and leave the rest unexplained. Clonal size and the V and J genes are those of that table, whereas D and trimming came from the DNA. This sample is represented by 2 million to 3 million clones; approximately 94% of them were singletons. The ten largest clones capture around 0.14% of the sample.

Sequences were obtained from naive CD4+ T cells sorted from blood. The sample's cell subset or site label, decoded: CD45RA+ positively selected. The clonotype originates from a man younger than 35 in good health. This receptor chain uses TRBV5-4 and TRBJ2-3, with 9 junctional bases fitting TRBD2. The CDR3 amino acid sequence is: CASSPKGSGGSDTQYF. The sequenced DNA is TGTGCCAGCAGCCCAAAGGGGAGCGGGGGGTCAGATACGCAGTATTTT.